Below are 9 T cell receptor beta chains sequenced from a single sample in a study of preoperative IRX-2 immunotherapy in early breast cancer. The treatment denotes: preoperative locoregional IRX-2 cytokine immunotherapy. TCRdb's table, derived via immunoSEQ multiplex PCR, lists solely in-frame clones and lacks some. Of 40,000 to 50,000 clones listed, roughly 77% are singletons. Sequences were derived from tumor tissue, sampled after IRX-2 immunotherapy. The receptor set was obtained from a human donor with breast cancer.

V is TRBV19 and J is TRBJ2-3; 7 nucleotides agree with TRBD1. Germline lookup yields CDR1 LNHDA and CDR2 SQIVND (reference sequence). The J segment lost 1 base and the V segment lost 5 bases, leaving 3 bases of the junction unmatched. This CDR3 is 14 amino acids long. The CDR3 loop is CASSLGQGTDTQYF. CDR3 bases: TGTGCCAGTAGTTTAGGACAGGGCACAGATACGCAGTATTTT.

V is TRBV5-1 and J is TRBJ2-2, with no clear D. The V and J ends lost 5 bases and 2 bases respectively, with 10 bases between them. Per germline, CDR1 SGHRS and CDR2 YFSETQ. The CDR3 is made up of 14 amino acids. In nucleotides, the CDR3 is TGCGCCAGCAGTTTAGAAACTAACACCGGGGAGCTGTTTTTT. It is translated as CASSLETNTGELFF.

This clone was seen only a few times. The genes are TRBV18 and TRBJ2-3; D is uncertain. V was cut by 2 bases and J by 2 bases, with 11 bases left in between. Germline V CDR1 and CDR2: KGHSH, LQKENI. The CDR3 is 15 residues long. The CDR3 spells CASSPGSSSTDTQYF. CDR3 nucleotide sequence: TGTGCCAGCTCACCAGGTTCCTCTTCCACAGATACGCAGTATTTT. Full variable domain (remainder filled in from reference TRBV18 and TRBJ2-3): NAGVMQNPRHLVRRRGQEARLRCSPMKGHSHVYWYRQLPEEGLKFMVYLQKENIIDESGMPKERFSAEFPKEGPSILRIQQVVRGDSAAYFCASSPGSSSTDTQYFGPGTRLTVL.

V is TRBV19 and J is TRBJ2-3; 15 bases map to TRBD2. Germline assignment: CDR1 LNHDA and CDR2 SQIVND (reference sequence). V shed 5 bases and J 3 bases; nucleotides not matched to a gene: 6. The CDR3 consists of 17 residues. CDR3 DNA sequence: TGTGCCAGTAGTCCCGGACTAGCGGGGGGGCGGACAGATACGCAGTATTTT. Its translation: CASSPGLAGGRTDTQYF.

The chain combines TRBV7-2 with TRBJ2-1, with D possibly being TRBD2 (6 bases). CDR1 SGHTA and CDR2 FQGNSA come from the germline V gene. Trimming took 1 base from V and 7 from J, leaving 8 bases between them. This CDR3 has 13 amino acids. The DNA for the CDR3 is TGTGCCAGCAGCTTAGTCGGGGGTAATGAGCAGTTCTTC. It codes for CASSLVGGNEQFF.

CDR3 DNA sequence: TGTGCCAGCAGCACCGGTAACATGAACACTGAAGCTTTCTTT. Its protein product is CASSTGNMNTEAFF. The genes are TRBV7-6 and TRBJ1-1; D is unresolved. CDR3 size: 14 residues. The V end lost 5 bases, the J end lost 0 bases, and 10 bases lay between the germline ends. The germline gives CDR1 SGHVS, CDR2 FNYEAQ.

As for this clone: The junction differs from germline at one of its ends, possibly a read error. The chain links TRBV23-1 to TRBJ1-6, with 10 bases matching TRBD1. TRBV23-1 belongs to the ORF category, with a function that is uncertain. The CDR3 has 16 amino acids. In DNA, the CDR3 is TGCGCCAGCAGCCAATACATGGACAGGGGGAATTCACCCCTCCACTTT. Protein: CASSQYMDRGNSPLHF.

The V call is TRBV5-1, the J call TRBJ2-7, with TRBD2 matching over 8 bases. V lost 4 bases, J lost 5 bases, and 8 bases stayed unmatched. The CDR3 totals 14 residues. Germline CDR1 reads SGHRS; CDR2 reads YFSETQ. The CDR3 spells CASSRGGMGDEQYF. In DNA, the CDR3 is TGCGCCAGCAGCCGCGGGGGGATGGGGGACGAGCAGTACTTC.

The V and J genes are TRBV11-1 and TRBJ1-3; D is unresolved. The CDR3 covers 16 residues. Germline CDR1 is SGHAT and CDR2 is FQDESV (reference sequence). V was trimmed by 0 bases and J by 0 bases, leaving 9 bases between them. The CDR3 spells CASSLAVGSSGNTIYF. CDR3 coding DNA: TGTGCCAGCAGCTTAGCGGTCGGCAGCTCTGGAAACACCATATATTTT.